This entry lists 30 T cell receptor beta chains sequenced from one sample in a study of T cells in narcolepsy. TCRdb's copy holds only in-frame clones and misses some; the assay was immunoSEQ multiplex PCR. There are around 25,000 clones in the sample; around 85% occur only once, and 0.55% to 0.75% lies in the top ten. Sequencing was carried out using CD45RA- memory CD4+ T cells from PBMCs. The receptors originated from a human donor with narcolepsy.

Here the CDR3 reads CASRTVPYEQYF. As DNA, the CDR3 is TGTGCCAGCCGGACAGTCCCCTACGAGCAGTACTTC. The J gene is TRBJ2-7, the V gene TRBV10-3; a weak D match, TRBD1 (6 bases). V lost 10 bases, J lost 2 bases, and 12 bases lay in between. Germline V lookup: CDR1 ENHRY, CDR2 SYGVKD. CDR3 length: 12 amino acids.

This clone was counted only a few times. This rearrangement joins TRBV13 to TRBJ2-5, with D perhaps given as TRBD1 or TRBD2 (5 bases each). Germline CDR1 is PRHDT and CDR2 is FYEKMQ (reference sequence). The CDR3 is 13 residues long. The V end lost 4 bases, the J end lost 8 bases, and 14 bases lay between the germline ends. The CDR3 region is CASSSRDGRTQYF. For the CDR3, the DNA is TGTGCCAGCAGCTCGAGGGACGGCAGAACCCAGTACTTC.

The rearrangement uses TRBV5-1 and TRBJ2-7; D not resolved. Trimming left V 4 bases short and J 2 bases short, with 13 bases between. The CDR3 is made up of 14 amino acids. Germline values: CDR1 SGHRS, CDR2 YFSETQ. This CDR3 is CASSQESQPYEQYF. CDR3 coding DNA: TGCGCCAGCAGCCAGGAGAGTCAGCCCTACGAGCAGTACTTC.

This CDR3 reads CASRQGGNTGELFF. The CDR3 nucleotides read TGCGCCAGCAGACAGGGGGGGAACACCGGGGAGCTGTTTTTT. The chain employs TRBV10-1 and TRBJ2-2; 8 bases line up with TRBD1. Germline trimming cut 6 bases from V and 1 base from J; bases unmatched to any gene: 1. Per germline, CDR1 WNHNN and CDR2 SYGVQD (reference sequence). CDR3 length: 14 residues.

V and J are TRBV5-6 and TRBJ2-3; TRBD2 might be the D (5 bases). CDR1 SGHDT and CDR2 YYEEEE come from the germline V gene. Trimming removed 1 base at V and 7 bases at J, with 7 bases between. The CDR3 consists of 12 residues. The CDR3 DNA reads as TGTGCCAGCAGCTTGAGGACTTATACGCAGTATTTT. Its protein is CASSLRTYTQYF.

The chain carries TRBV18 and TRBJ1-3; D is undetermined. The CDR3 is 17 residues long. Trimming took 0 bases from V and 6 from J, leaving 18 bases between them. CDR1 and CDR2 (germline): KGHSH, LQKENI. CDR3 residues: CASSPPFSLGVENTIYF. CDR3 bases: TGTGCCAGCTCACCACCGTTTTCCCTGGGAGTTGAAAACACCATATATTTT.

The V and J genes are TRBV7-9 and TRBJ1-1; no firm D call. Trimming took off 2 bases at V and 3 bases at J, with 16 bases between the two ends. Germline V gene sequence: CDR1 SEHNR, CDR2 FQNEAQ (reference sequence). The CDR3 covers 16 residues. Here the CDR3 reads CASSLTIQDGDTEAFF. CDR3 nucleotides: TGTGCCAGCAGCTTAACCATTCAGGATGGGGACACTGAAGCTTTCTTT.

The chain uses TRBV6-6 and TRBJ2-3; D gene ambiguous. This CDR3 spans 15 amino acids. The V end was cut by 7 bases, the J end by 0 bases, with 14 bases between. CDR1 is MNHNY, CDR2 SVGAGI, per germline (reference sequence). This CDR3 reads CASTLGTSSTDTQYF. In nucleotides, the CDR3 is TGTGCCAGCACCTTGGGCACCTCTAGCACAGATACGCAGTATTTT.

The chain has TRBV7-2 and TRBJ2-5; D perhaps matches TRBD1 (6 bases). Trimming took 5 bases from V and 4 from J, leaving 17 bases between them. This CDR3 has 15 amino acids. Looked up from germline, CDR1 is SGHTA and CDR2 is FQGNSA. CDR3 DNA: TGTGCCAGCAGCCGCGGACAGCCTACGACAGAGACCCAGTACTTC. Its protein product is CASSRGQPTTETQYF.

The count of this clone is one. CDR3 sequence (DNA): TGTGCCTGGAGTGTATCCGGCACCGGGGAGCTGTTTTTT. Protein: CAWSVSGTGELFF. The rearrangement joins TRBV30 to TRBJ2-2, with D uncertain. Germline V gene data show CDR1 as GTSNPN and CDR2 as SVGIG (reference sequence). This CDR3 has 13 amino acids. V was cut by 0 bases and J by 4 bases, with 6 bases left in between.

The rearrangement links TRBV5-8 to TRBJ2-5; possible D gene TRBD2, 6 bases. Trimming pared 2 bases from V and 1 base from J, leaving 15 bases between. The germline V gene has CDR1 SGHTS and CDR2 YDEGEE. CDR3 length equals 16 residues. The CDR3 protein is CASSFGTAGLQETQYF. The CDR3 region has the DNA TGTGCCAGCAGCTTTGGGACGGCGGGGCTCCAAGAGACCCAGTACTTC.

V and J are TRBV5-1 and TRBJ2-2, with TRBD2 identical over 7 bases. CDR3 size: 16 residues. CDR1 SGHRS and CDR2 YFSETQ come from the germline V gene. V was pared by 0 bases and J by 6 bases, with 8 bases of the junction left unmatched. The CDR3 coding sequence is TGCGCCAGCAGCTTGGATTCGGGACTAAGATCCGGGGAGCTGTTTTTT. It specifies CASSLDSGLRSGELFF.

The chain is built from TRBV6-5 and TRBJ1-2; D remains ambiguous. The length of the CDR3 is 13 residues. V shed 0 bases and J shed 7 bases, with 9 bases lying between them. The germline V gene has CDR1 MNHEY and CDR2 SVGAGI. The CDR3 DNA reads TGTGCCAGCAGTTACTCACTTGGAGGTGGCTACACCTTC. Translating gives CASSYSLGGGYTF.

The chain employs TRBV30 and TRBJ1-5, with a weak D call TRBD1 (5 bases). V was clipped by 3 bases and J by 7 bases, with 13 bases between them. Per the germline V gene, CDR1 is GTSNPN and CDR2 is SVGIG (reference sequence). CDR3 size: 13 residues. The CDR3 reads CAWSDDSFQPQHF. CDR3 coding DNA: TGTGCCTGGAGCGACGACAGTTTCCAGCCCCAGCATTTT.

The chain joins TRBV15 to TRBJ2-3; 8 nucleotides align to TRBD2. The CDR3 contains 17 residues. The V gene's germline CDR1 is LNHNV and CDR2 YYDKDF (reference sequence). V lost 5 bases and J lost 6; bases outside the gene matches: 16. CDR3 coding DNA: TGTGCCACCAGCCGTCCCCCGGGGGCGGGAGGAGGGGATACGCAGTATTTT. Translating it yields CATSRPPGAGGGDTQYF.

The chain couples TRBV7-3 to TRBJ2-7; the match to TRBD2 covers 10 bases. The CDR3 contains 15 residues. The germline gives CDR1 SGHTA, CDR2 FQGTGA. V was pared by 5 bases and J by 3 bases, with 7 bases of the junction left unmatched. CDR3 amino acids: CASSPGVAGGYEQYF. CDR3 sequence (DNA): TGTGCCAGCAGCCCCGGGGTAGCGGGGGGCTACGAGCAGTACTTC.

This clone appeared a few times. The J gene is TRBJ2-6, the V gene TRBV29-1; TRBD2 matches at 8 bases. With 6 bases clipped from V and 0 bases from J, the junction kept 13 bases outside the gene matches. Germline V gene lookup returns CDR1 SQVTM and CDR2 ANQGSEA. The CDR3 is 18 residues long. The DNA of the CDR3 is TGCAGCGTCGCGGGGGGCCAGCTCCGAGACTCTGGGGCCAACGTCCTGACTTTC. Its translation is CSVAGGQLRDSGANVLTF.

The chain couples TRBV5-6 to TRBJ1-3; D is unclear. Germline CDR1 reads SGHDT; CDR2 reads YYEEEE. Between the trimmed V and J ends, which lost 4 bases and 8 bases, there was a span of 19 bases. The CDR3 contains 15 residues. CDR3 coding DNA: TGTGCCAGCAGCCGTTTAGGACCTGCGAGGGACACCATATATTTT. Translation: CASSRLGPARDTIYF. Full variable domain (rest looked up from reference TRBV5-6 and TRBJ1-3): DAGVTQSPTHLIKTRGQQVTLRCSPKSGHDTVSWYQQALGQGPQFIFQYYEEEERQRGNFPDRFSGHQFPNYSSELNVNALLLGDSALYLCASSRLGPARDTIYFGEGSWLTVV.

CDR3 nucleotides: TGTGCCAGCAGCTTAGGGTCCGGGGCCCAGTACGAGCAGTACTTC. Encoded protein: CASSLGSGAQYEQYF. The chain employs TRBV7-2 and TRBJ2-7; TRBD1 or TRBD2 may be the D gene (5 bases each). Trimming left V 1 base short and J 4 bases short, with 14 bases between. The length of the CDR3 is 15 residues. Germline lookup yields CDR1 SGHTA and CDR2 FQGNSA.

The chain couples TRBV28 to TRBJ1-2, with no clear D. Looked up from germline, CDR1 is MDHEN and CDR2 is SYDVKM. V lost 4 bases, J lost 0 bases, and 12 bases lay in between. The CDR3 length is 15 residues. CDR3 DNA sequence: TGTGCCAGCAGTTCACCGGACCGAGCTAACTATGGCTACACCTTC. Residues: CASSSPDRANYGYTF.

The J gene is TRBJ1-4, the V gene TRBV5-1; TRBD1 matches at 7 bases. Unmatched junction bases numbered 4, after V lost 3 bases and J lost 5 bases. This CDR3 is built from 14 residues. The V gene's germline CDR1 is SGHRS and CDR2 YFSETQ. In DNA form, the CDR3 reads TGCGCCAGCAGCTCCGGGACAGAAAATGAAAAACTGTTTTTT. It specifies CASSSGTENEKLFF.

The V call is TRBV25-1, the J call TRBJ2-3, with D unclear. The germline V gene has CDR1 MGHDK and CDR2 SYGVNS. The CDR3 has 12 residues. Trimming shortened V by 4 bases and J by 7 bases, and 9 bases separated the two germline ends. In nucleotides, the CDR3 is TGTGCCAGCAGTGCTTCGACCTATACGCAGTATTTT. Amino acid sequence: CASSASTYTQYF.

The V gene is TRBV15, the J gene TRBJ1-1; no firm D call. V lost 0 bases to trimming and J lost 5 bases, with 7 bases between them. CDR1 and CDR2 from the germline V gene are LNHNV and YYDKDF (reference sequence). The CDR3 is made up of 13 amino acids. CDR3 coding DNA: TGTGCCACCAGCAGAGACCAGGTTACTGAAGCTTTCTTT. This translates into CATSRDQVTEAFF.

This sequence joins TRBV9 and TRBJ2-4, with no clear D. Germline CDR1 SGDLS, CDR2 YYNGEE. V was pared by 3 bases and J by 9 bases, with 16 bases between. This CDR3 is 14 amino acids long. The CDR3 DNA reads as TGTGCCAGCAGCGCCGCCCGGGTCTGGGGCATTCAGTACTTC. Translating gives CASSAARVWGIQYF. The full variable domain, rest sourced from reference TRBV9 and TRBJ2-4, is DSGVTQTPKHLITATGQRVTLRCSPRSGDLSVYWYQQSLDQGLQFLIQYYNGEERAKGNILERFSAQQFPDLHSELNLSSLELGDSALYFCASSAARVWGIQYFGAGTRLSVL.

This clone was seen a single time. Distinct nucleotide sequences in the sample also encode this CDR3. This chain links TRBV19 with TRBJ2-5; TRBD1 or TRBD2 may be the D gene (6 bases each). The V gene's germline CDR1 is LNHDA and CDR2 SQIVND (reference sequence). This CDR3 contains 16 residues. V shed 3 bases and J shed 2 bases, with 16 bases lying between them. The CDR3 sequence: CASSIYREEAQETQYF. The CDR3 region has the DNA TGTGCCAGTAGTATCTACAGGGAGGAGGCTCAAGAGACCCAGTACTTC.

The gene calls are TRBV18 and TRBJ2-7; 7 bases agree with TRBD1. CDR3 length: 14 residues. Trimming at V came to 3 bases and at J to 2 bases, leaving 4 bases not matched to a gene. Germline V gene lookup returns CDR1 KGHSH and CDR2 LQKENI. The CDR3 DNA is TGTGCCAGCTCACCCGGACAGGAGGCCTACGAGCAGTACTTC. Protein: CASSPGQEAYEQYF.

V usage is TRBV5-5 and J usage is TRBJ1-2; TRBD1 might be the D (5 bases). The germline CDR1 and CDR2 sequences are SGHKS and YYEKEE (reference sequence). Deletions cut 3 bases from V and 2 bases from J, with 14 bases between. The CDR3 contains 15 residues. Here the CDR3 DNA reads TGTGCCAGCAGCTGGGACGGACGACCCAACTATGGCTACACCTTC. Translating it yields CASSWDGRPNYGYTF.

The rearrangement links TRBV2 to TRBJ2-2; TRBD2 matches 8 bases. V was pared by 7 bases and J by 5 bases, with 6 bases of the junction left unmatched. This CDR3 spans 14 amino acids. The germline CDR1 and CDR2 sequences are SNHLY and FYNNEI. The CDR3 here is CASTRAGATGELFF. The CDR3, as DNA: TGTGCCAGCACCAGAGCGGGAGCAACCGGGGAGCTGTTTTTT. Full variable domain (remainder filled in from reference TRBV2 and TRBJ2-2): EPEVTQTPSHQVTQMGQEVILRCVPISNHLYFYWYRQILGQKVEFLVSFYNNEISEKSEIFDDQFSVERPDGSNFTLKIRSTKLEDSAMYFCASTRAGATGELFFGEGSRLTVL.

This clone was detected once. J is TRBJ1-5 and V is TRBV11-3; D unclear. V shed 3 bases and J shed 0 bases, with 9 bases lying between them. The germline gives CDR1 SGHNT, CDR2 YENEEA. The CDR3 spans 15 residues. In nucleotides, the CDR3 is TGTGCCAGCAGCTTTCCCGGTTATAGCAATCAGCCCCAGCATTTT. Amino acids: CASSFPGYSNQPQHF.

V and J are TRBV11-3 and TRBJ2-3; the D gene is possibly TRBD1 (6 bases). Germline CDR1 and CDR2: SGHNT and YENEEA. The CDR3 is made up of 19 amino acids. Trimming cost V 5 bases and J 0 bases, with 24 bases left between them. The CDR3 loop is CASSTNTGGPESSTDTQYF. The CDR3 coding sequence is TGTGCCAGCAGCACCAATACTGGGGGCCCCGAGAGTAGCACAGATACGCAGTATTTT.